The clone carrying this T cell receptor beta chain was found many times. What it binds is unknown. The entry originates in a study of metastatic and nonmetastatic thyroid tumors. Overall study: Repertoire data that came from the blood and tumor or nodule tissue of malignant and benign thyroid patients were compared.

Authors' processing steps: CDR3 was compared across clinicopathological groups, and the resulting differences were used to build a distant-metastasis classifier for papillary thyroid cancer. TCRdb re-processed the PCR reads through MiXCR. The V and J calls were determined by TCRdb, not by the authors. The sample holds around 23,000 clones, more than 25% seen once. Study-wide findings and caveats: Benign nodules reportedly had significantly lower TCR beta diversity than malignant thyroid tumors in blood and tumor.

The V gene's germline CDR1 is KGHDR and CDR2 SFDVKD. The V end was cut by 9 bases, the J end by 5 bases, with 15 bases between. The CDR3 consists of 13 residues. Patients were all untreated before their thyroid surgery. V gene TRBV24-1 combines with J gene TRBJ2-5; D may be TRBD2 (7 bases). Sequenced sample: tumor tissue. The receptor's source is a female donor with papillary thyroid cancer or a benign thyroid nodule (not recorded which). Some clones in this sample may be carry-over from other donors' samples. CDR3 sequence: CATGGALEETQYF. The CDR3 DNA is TGTGCCACCGGGGGGGCCTTGGAGGAGACCCAGTACTTC.